Sequencing of this T cell receptor beta chain was carried out in a study of read filtering for tumor transcriptome and immune sequencing. Whole-study context: Eight or nine patients were R-ISS I, 16 were R-ISS II, more than five were R-ISS III.

This library used around 0.4 ug RNA and molecular barcoded adaptors spanning alpha/delta and beta/gamma chains. A single record per CDR3 protein comes from TCRdb applying MiXCR to the reads. Of about 130,000 distinct CDR3 sequences listed, 13% were seen once; the top ten hold more than 6.5%. Trimming left V 1 base short and J 0 bases short, with 16 bases between. This CDR3 is built from 17 residues. The germline gives CDR1 SGHNT, CDR2 YYREEE (reference sequence). Sampling of bone marrow took place during active disease in every patient. Study conclusions and caveats: About 81.9% of IR-seq clonotypes had one read, totaling about 4% of reads; RNA-seq: around 70% and 40%.

Within the sample, this clonotype is medium-sized. Its target is not known. The chain joins TRBV5-4 to TRBJ1-1; D gene unclear. Sequencing was done on a sample of a population of CD138-negative cells sorted from bone marrow. This sequence originates from a donor aged 40 or older with multiple myeloma. This CDR3 reads CASSLSVGRRLNTEAFF. The CDR3 DNA follows: TGTGCCAGCAGCTTGTCGGTCGGGAGGCGACTGAACACTGAAGCTTTCTTT.